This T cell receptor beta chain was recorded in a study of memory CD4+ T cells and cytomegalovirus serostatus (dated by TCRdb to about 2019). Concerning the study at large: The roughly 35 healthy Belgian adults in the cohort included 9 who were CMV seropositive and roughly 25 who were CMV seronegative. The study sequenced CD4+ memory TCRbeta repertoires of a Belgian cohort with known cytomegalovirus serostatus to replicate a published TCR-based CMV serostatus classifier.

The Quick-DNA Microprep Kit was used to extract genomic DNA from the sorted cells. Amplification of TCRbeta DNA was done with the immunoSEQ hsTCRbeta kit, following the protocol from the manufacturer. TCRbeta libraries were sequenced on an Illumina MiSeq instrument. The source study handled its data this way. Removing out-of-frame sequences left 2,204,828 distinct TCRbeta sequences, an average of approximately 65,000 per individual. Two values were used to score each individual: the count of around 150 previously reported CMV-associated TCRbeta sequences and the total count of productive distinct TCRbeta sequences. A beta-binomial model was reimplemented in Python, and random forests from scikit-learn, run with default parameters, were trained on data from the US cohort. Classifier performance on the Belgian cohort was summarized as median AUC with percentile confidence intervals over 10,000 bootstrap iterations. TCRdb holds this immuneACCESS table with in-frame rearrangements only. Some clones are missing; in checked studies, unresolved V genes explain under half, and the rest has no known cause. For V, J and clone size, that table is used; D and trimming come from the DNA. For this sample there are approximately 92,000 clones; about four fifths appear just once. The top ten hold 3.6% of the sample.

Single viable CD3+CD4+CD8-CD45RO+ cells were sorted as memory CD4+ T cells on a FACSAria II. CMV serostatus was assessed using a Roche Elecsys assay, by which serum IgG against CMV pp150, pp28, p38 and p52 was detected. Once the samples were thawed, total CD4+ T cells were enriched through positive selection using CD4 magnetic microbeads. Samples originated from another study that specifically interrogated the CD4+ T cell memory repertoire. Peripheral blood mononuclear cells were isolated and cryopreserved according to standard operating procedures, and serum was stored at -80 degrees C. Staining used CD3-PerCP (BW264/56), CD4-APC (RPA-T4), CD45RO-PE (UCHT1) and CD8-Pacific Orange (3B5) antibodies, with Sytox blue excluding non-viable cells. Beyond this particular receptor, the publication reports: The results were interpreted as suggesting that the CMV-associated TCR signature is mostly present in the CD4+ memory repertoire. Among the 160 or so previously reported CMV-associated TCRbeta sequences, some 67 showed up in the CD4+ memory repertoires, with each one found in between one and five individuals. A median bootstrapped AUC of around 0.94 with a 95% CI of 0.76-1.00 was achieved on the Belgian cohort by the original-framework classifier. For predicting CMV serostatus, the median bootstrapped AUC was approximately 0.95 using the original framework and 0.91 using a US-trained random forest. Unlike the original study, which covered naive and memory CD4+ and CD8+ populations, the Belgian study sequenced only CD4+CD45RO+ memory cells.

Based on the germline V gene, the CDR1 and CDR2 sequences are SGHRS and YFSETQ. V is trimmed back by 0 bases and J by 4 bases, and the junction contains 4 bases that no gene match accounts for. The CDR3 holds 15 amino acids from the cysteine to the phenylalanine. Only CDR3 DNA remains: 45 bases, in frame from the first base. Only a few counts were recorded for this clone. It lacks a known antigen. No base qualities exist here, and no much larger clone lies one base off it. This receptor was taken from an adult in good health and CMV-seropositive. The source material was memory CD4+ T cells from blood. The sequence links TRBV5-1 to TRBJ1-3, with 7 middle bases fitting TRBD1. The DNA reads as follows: TGCGCCAGCAGCTTGGAGGGACAGAAAGGAAACACCATATATTTT. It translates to CASSLEGQKGNTIYF.